The subject of this entry is one T cell receptor beta chain. Its specificity is not known. This specimen belongs to a study of early T cells in non-severe SARS-CoV-2 infection. Study results and caveats: The study's VDJdb matching favored anti-spike CD8 responses and missed private and CD4 specificities.

CDR3 length: 14 amino acids. Trimming pared 5 bases from V and 4 bases from J, leaving 14 bases between. Germline CDR1 is SGHTA and CDR2 is FQGNSA. TCRdb reanalysed the 5' RACE reads using MiXCR and keeps one entry per CDR3 protein. The sample yields more than 80,000 distinct CDR3 sequences, approximately 15% seen once. The chain links TRBV7-2 to TRBJ1-1; no clear D. Input material: whole blood. This receptor was obtained from an adult who was a healthcare worker with PCR-confirmed SARS-CoV-2 infection or an uninfected control (not recorded which). The CDR3 DNA reads TGTGCCAGCAGCCCCCTATACAGTGTCACTGAAGCTTTCTTT. Encoded protein: CASSPLYSVTEAFF.